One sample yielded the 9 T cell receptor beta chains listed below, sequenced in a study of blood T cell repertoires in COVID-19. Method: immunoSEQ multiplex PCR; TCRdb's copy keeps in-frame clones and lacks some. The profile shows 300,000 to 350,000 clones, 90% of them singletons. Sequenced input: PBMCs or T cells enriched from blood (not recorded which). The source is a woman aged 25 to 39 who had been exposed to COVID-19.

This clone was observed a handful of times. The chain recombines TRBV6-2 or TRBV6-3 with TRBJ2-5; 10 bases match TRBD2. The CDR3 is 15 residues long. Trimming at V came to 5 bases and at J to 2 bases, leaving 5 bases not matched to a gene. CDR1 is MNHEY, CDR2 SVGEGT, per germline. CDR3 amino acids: CASSGLAVPQETQYF. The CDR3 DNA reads TGTGCCAGCAGTGGACTAGCGGTTCCACAAGAGACCCAGTACTTC.

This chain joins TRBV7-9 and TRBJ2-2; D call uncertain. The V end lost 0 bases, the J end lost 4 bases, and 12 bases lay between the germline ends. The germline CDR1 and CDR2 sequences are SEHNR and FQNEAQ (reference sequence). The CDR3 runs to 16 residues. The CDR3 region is CASSLAVTPFTGELFF. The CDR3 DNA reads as TGTGCCAGCAGCTTAGCCGTGACACCTTTCACCGGGGAGCTGTTTTTT.

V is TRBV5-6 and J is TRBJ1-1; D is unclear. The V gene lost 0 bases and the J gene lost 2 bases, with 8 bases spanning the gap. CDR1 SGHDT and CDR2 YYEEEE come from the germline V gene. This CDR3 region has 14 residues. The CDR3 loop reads CASSLGRRNTEAFF. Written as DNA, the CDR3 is TGTGCCAGCAGCTTGGGGAGAAGAAACACTGAAGCTTTCTTT.

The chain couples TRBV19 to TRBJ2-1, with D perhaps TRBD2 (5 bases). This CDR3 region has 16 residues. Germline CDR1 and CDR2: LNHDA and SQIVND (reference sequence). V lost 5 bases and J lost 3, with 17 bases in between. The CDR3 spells CASSLLGIGVYNEQFF. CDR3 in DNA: TGTGCCAGTAGTCTTCTCGGAATCGGGGTCTACAATGAGCAGTTCTTC.

The CDR3 reads CASSSADILAKNIQYF. CDR3 nucleotides: TGTGCCAGCAGTTCCGCTGACATCTTAGCCAAAAACATTCAGTACTTC. This chain links TRBV6-5 with TRBJ2-4, with D unresolved. The CDR3 runs to 16 residues. The V end was cut by 4 bases, the J end by 0 bases, with 13 bases between. Germline V gives CDR1 MNHEY, CDR2 SVGAGI.

CDR3 bases: TGCAGCGTTGTCCAGGAGGGCCTGAACACTGAAGCTTTCTTT. Its translation is CSVVQEGLNTEAFF. The chain joins TRBV29-1 to TRBJ1-1; D remains unclear. The germline CDR1 and CDR2 sequences are SQVTM and ANQGSEA. The CDR3 is made up of 14 amino acids. Trimming left V 4 bases short and J 0 bases short, with 12 bases between.

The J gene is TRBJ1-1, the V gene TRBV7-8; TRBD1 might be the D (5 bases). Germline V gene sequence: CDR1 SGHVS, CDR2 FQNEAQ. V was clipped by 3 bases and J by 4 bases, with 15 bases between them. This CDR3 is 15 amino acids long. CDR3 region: CASSFITGGGTEAFF. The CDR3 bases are TGTGCCAGCAGCTTTATCACCGGGGGTGGCACTGAAGCTTTCTTT.

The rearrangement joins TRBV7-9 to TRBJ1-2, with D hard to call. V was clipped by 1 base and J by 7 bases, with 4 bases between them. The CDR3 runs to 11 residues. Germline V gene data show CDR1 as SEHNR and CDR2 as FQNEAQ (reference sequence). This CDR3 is CASSLGAGYTF. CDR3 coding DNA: TGTGCCAGCAGCTTAGGGGCTGGCTACACCTTC.

CDR3 DNA: TGTGCCAGTACCCCAGGAGGGGGGGCTGGGTATGGCTACACCTTC. This translates into CASTPGGGAGYGYTF. This chain connects TRBV19 to TRBJ1-2, with D possibly TRBD1 on 6 matching bases. Germline CDR1 and CDR2: LNHDA and SQIVND (reference sequence). The CDR3 has 15 residues. Between the trimmed V and J ends, which lost 7 bases and 5 bases, there was a span of 20 bases. Looking up the rest from reference TRBV19 and TRBJ1-2 gives the full variable domain: DGGITQSPKYLFRKEGQNVTLSCEQNLNHDAMYWYRQDPGQGLRLIYYSQIVNDFQKGDIAEGYSVSREKKESFPLTVTSAQKNPTAFYLCASTPGGGAGYGYTFGSGTRLTVV.